This T cell receptor (beta chain) emerged from a study of Graves' ophthalmopathy and Graves' hyperthyroidism. General study findings and limits: The authors also found most expanded thyroid clonotypes above 0.001 frequency in blood.

Ophthalmopathy in the donors was of moderate-to-severe activity, with CAS ≥3, NOSPECS ≥4 and duration under 3 months. Someone took the PBMCs out of roughly 10 ml of fresh peripheral blood. This clonotype was counted at least ten times. Its antigen remains unknown. Germline V gene lookup returns CDR1 MNHEY and CDR2 SVGEGT. Trimming removed 2 bases at V and 5 bases at J, with 15 bases between. The CDR3 is 15 amino acids. For repertoire sequencing, the TCR beta CDR3 regions were amplified from RNA transcripts. HTBI primers served in a first-round RT-PCR, which a second-round multiplex PCR followed. TCRdb reanalysed the multiplex PCR reads using MiXCR and keeps one entry per CDR3 protein. The profile shows about 160,000 distinct CDR3 sequences, about 40% of them singletons.

This chain uses TRBV6-2 or TRBV6-3 with TRBJ1-2, with D unresolved. This receptor was identified in a woman aged 40 to 49 with Graves' ophthalmopathy. Sequencing was done on a sample of peripheral blood. CDR3 region: CASSYGVQSWYGYTF. CDR3 nucleotides: TGTGCCAGCAGTTACGGTGTACAGTCGTGGTATGGCTACACCTTC.